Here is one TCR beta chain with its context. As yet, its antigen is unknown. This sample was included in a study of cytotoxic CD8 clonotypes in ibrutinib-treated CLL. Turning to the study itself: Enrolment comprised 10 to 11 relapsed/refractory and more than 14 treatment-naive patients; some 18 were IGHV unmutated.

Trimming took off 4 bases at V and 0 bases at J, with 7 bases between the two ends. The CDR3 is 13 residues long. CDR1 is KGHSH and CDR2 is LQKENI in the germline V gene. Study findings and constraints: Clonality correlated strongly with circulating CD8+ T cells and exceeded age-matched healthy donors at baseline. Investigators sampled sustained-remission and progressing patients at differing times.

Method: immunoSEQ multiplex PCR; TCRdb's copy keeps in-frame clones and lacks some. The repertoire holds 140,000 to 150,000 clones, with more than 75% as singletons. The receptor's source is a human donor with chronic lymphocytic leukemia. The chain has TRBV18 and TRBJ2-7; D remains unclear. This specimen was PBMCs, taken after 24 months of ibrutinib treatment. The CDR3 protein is CASSQSSSYEQYF. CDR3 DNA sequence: TGTGCCAGCTCACAGTCCAGCTCCTACGAGCAGTACTTC.